This T cell receptor (beta chain) was sequenced in a study of blood T cell repertoires in COVID-19 (TCRdb year 2020). Background for the entire study: The collaborator samples originated in the United States, Italy and Spain and spanned the acute and convalescent phases of COVID-19. The prospective study material was composed of cDNA or gDNA derived from T cells, B-cell-depleted T cells, or PBMCs. The samples were drawn from two sources: the first 160 participants of the ongoing ImmuneRACE study, and about 1,300 subjects contributed by 6 global collaborators. The dataset comprised deeply sampled blood TCRbeta repertoires from subjects exposed to, actively infected with, or recovered from COVID-19. Nearly every sample came with metadata listing a de-identified subject ID, COVID-19 status, age in years and sex. Where available, HLA class I and class II types were taken from metadata supplied by the sample provider and were not determined by assay-based typing. The repertoires were made available in a free public database intended to serve as a resource for research on the immune response to SARS-CoV-2. The paper's findings and limits, for the study overall: Clinical and demographic metadata were provided uncurated, with the amount varying by source and participant.

As for this clone: Its antigen is unknown. There are no base qualities to consult, and no much larger clone falls within one base.

TCRbeta CDR3 regions were amplified from genomic DNA by means of the immunoSEQ Assay, a bias-controlled multiplex PCR. The authors' analysis ran thus. Within the assay, amplification of reference gene primers was used to estimate how many nucleated cells each sample contained. To quantify the absolute abundance of each unique TCRbeta CDR3 rearrangement, sequence reads were collapsed and filtered. For each sample, productive Simpson clonality was calculated by taking the square root of Simpson's diversity index across productive rearrangements. As stored in TCRdb, this immuneACCESS dataset retains in-frame rearrangements with V and J assigned. A fraction of the clones does not appear; measured against another copy, unresolved V genes explain less than half of the discrepancy, and the remainder lacks a known reason. V and J calls and clone size are given by that table; D and trimming were obtained from the DNA. This sample holds some 420,000 clones; approximately 90% were observed only once. The top ten clones comprise around 1.1% of the sample.

Here V drops 1 base and J drops 5 bases, and the junction holds 16 bases not matched to any gene. The CDR3 goes from the cysteine to the phenylalanine over 18 residues. CDR3 DNA is the only sequence kept; it has 54 bases, read in frame from the first base. CDR1 is given as MGHRA and CDR2 as YSYEKL, both from the germline V gene. Participants in the prospective study were aged roughly 18 to 90 years, lived in 20 to 30 United States geographic areas, and enrolled through a virtual design. In the prospective study, participants were assigned to cohorts based on the clinical history participants reported in a screening survey and a study questionnaire. ImmuneRACE Cohort 3 recovered participants were defined by two consecutive negative NP/OP PCR tests, healthcare professional clearance, or symptom resolution. Mobile phlebotomists in the prospective study collected whole blood, serum and a nasopharyngeal or oropharyngeal swab from every participant. Additional blood draws and questionnaires over a 2-month period could optionally be provided by prospective study participants. Before DNA extraction, blood samples from the prospective study were shipped at room temperature or frozen.

This TCR was sampled from a man aged 25-45 years who had recovered from COVID-19. The sequencing input was PBMCs or T cells enriched from blood (not recorded which). This receptor chain uses TRBV4-1 and TRBJ2-7; 8 bases in the middle match TRBD1. The CDR3 in this case is CASSQVPGGPFGSDEQYF. The sequence in DNA is TGCGCCAGCAGCCAAGTTCCAGGGGGCCCCTTCGGGAGTGACGAGCAGTACTTC.